The 28 T cell receptor beta chains in this list originate from one sample, sequenced in a study of T cells after yellow fever vaccination. TCRdb re-analysed the 5' RACE reads in MiXCR, keeping a single row per CDR3 protein. The top ten clones hold 24% of a sample with fewer than 450,000 distinct CDR3 sequences, approximately 3.9% of them seen once. The sample was PBMCs, taken 5 days after the yellow fever booster vaccination. These receptors were obtained from a young man who received the YFV17D yellow fever vaccine.

This clonotype was observed many times. The chain joins TRBV4-3 to TRBJ2-7, with D tentatively TRBD1 or TRBD2 (6 bases each). V was cut by 1 base and J by 4 bases, with 14 bases left in between. There are 15 residues in the CDR3. Germline CDR1 is LGHNA and CDR2 is YSLEER. This chain's CDR3 is CASSQGVGGPYEQYF. The CDR3, as DNA: TGCGCCAGCAGCCAAGGAGTCGGGGGCCCATACGAGCAGTACTTC.

The chain uses TRBV10-3 and TRBJ1-2; 8 bases map to TRBD1. The V and J ends lost 4 bases and 8 bases, in that order; junction bases with no gene match: 6. The CDR3 sequence is 13 residues long. CDR1 and CDR2 (germline): ENHRY, SYGVKD. DNA for the CDR3: TGTGCCATCAGTGGTGGACAGGGCCGGGGCTACACCTTC. Protein: CAISGGQGRGYTF.

This clonotype was observed a few times. The chain uses TRBV6-1 and TRBJ1-6, with 7 bases lining up with TRBD1. This CDR3 is 15 amino acids long. CDR1 is MNHNS, CDR2 SASEGT, per germline. With 1 base clipped from V and 7 bases from J, the junction kept 4 bases outside the gene matches. The CDR3 sequence is CASSEETGLNSPLHF. The CDR3, as DNA: TGTGCCAGCAGTGAAGAGACAGGGCTGAATTCACCCCTCCACTTT.

With regard to this clonotype: A much larger clone sits a single nucleotide away, making a read error possible. The rearrangement uses TRBV6-1 and TRBJ2-3; possibly TRBD2 for D (5 bases). This CDR3 comprises 14 residues. Germline values: CDR1 MNHNS, CDR2 SASEGT. Written as DNA, the CDR3 is TGTGCCATCAGTGATGACGGGGGCACAGATACGCAGTATTTT. It codes for CAISDDGGTDTQYF.

This clonotype was detected many times. J is TRBJ1-3 and V is TRBV20-1; TRBD1 aligns across 7 bases. The V gene's germline CDR1 is DFQATT and CDR2 SNEGSKA (reference sequence). There are 14 residues in the CDR3. The V segment lost 2 bases and the J segment 4 bases; nucleotides outside the gene matches: 5. The CDR3 here is CSARQGGEGNTIYF. The CDR3 bases are TGCAGTGCTAGACAAGGGGGCGAGGGAAACACCATATATTTT.

This rearrangement joins TRBV25-1 to TRBJ2-1, with D possibly TRBD1 on 6 matching bases. The CDR3 is 16 amino acids. Trimming took off 2 bases at V and 1 base at J, with 12 bases between the two ends. Per germline, CDR1 MGHDK and CDR2 SYGVNS. The CDR3 nucleotides read TGTGCCAGCAGTGAAACAGGGACGCGTTCCTACAATGAGCAGTTCTTC. This sequence encodes CASSETGTRSYNEQFF.

This clonotype showed up just a few times. The rearrangement joins TRBV5-1 to TRBJ1-1, with 8 bases identical to TRBD1. After removal of 3 bases from V and 1 base from J, the junction contained 5 bases not matched to a gene. The germline gives CDR1 SGHRS, CDR2 YFSETQ. CDR3 length: 15 amino acids. The CDR3 coding sequence is TGCGCCAGCAGCTCGCGACAGGGGAAGAACACTGAAGCTTTCTTT. Protein: CASSSRQGKNTEAFF.

This clonotype was counted a few times. The rearrangement links TRBV27 to TRBJ1-6; tentative D call: TRBD1 (5 bases). V lost 0 bases, J lost 9 bases, and 6 bases lay in between. Germline V lookup: CDR1 MNHEY, CDR2 SMNVEV (reference sequence). This CDR3 has 13 amino acids. The CDR3 is CASSLSTVSPLHF. The CDR3 DNA follows: TGTGCCAGCAGTTTATCGACAGTTTCACCCCTCCACTTT.

This clonotype showed up many times. The chain joins TRBV7-2 to TRBJ1-5; D is unresolved. The V gene lost 5 bases and the J gene lost 3 bases, with 8 bases spanning the gap. The CDR3 has 13 amino acids. CDR1 is SGHTA and CDR2 is FQGNSA in the germline V gene. DNA of the CDR3: TGTGCCAGCAGCAAAGATCCCAATCAGCCCCAGCATTTT. This encodes CASSKDPNQPQHF.

There are a few counts of this clonotype. J is TRBJ2-7 and V is TRBV18; D might be TRBD1 (6 bases). V shed 3 bases and J shed 6 bases, with 21 bases lying between them. In germline, CDR1 is KGHSH, CDR2 LQKENI. The CDR3 extends over 16 amino acids. Written as DNA, the CDR3 is TGTGCCAGCTCACCCCTAGGGTTCCAGGGGTTTTCCGAGCAGTACTTC. Protein sequence: CASSPLGFQGFSEQYF.

This clonotype turned up a few times. This chain connects TRBV18 to TRBJ2-1, with TRBD2 identical over 14 bases. Looked up from germline, CDR1 is KGHSH and CDR2 is LQKENI. Trimming took 3 bases from V and 1 from J; bases not matched to a gene: 5. CDR3 size: 18 residues. CDR3: CASSPRLAGGWSYNEQFF. The CDR3 DNA follows: TGTGCCAGCTCACCTCGACTAGCGGGGGGGTGGTCCTACAATGAGCAGTTCTTC.

In this sample, this clonotype turned up a few times. The J gene is TRBJ2-1, the V gene TRBV7-3; D possibly corresponds to TRBD1 (6 bases). This CDR3 is 13 amino acids long. The germline V gene encodes CDR1 SGHTA and CDR2 FQGTGA. Trimming cost V 5 bases and J 8 bases, with 13 bases left between them. The CDR3 here is CASSRYRAYEQFF. The CDR3 DNA follows: TGTGCCAGCAGCCGCTACAGGGCATATGAGCAGTTCTTC.

This clonotype was recorded at least ten times. The gene calls are TRBV18 and TRBJ2-7; 8 nucleotides match TRBD1. The CDR3 is 14 amino acids. Germline V gene lookup returns CDR1 KGHSH and CDR2 LQKENI. Trimming took 3 bases from V and 0 from J; bases not matched to a gene: 1. DNA of the CDR3: TGTGCCAGCTCACCGGGACAGGTCTCCTACGAGCAGTACTTC. Encoded protein: CASSPGQVSYEQYF.

The CDR3 spells CASSKKAQQGESNYGYTF. The CDR3 region has the DNA TGTGCCAGCAGCAAGAAGGCTCAACAGGGGGAATCTAACTATGGCTACACCTTC. This rearrangement joins TRBV21-1 to TRBJ1-2; no check of the table's D call, TRBD1, against the DNA was made. TRBV21-1 is an annotated pseudogene. The CDR3 runs 18 residues.

The table lists this clonotype with many counts. The chain is built from TRBV20-1 and TRBJ2-1; D gene unclear. V lost 5 bases and J 3 bases, leaving 2 bases between the germline ends. Germline values: CDR1 DFQATT, CDR2 SNEGSKA (reference sequence). The CDR3 consists of 10 residues. CDR3 residues: CSAYYNEQFF. DNA of the CDR3: TGCAGTGCTTACTACAATGAGCAGTTCTTC.

This clonotype was counted only a few times. This chain joins TRBV3-1 and TRBJ2-1; 11 nucleotides line up with TRBD2. Germline-derived CDR1 and CDR2 are LGHDT and YNNKEL (reference sequence). V lost 4 bases, J lost 0 bases, and 11 bases stayed unmatched. CDR3 length: 19 residues. The CDR3 DNA reads TGTGCCAGCAGCCGAGGGACTAGCGGCCCTTGGAGCTCCTACAATGAGCAGTTCTTC. Protein: CASSRGTSGPWSSYNEQFF.

The sample holds many counts of this clonotype. The chain links TRBV5-1 to TRBJ2-4; D remains unclear. The CDR3 consists of 17 residues. Germline CDR1 and CDR2: SGHRS and YFSETQ. The V and J ends lost 4 bases and 4 bases respectively, with 21 bases between them. CDR3 DNA sequence: TGCGCCAGCAGCGAGGACCGAACGTCACACCTAAAAAACATTCAGTACTTC. Protein product: CASSEDRTSHLKNIQYF. Using reference TRBV5-1 and TRBJ2-4 for the parts outside the CDR3, the full variable domain is KAGVTQTPRYLIKTRGQQVTLSCSPISGHRSVSWYQQTPGQGLQFLFEYFSETQRNKGNFPGRFSGRQFSNSRSEMNVSTLELGDSALYLCASSEDRTSHLKNIQYFGAGTRLSVL.

This clonotype was observed at least ten times. The V call is TRBV12-3 or TRBV12-4, the J call TRBJ1-6, with 7 bases identical to TRBD1. V dropped 1 base and J dropped 9; count of bases not matched to a gene: 0. This CDR3 spans 13 amino acids. CDR3 loop: CASSLDRGSPLHF. The CDR3 DNA is TGTGCCAGCAGTTTAGACAGGGGTTCACCCCTCCACTTT.

The sample holds a few counts of this clonotype. This chain connects TRBV5-1 to TRBJ2-2; D remains ambiguous. Germline loops: CDR1 SGHRS, CDR2 YFSETQ. The germline V and J ends were trimmed by 4 bases and 5 bases, with 9 bases remaining between them. This CDR3 spans 13 amino acids. The CDR3 DNA reads as TGCGCCAGCAGCGAATCTAGGACCGGGGAGCTGTTTTTT. As protein: CASSESRTGELFF.

Ten or more counts support this clonotype. The CDR3 loop is CASSLGGIGSETQYF. In DNA, the CDR3 is TGTGCCAGCAGCTTGGGTGGTATAGGGTCAGAGACCCAGTACTTC. The chain combines TRBV5-6 with TRBJ2-5; D gene unclear. Trimming stripped 0 bases from V and 4 bases from J, with 13 bases between. In germline, CDR1 is SGHDT, CDR2 YYEEEE. This CDR3 region has 15 residues. The whole variable domain, filled in from reference TRBV5-6 and TRBJ2-5, reads DAGVTQSPTHLIKTRGQQVTLRCSPKSGHDTVSWYQQALGQGPQFIFQYYEEEERQRGNFPDRFSGHQFPNYSSELNVNALLLGDSALYLCASSLGGIGSETQYFGPGTRLLVL.

The rearrangement uses TRBV5-4 and TRBJ2-5; 10 bases are a match to TRBD2. There are 18 residues in the CDR3. Germline CDR1 is SGHNT and CDR2 is YYREEE (reference sequence). Germline trimming cut 3 bases from V and 5 bases from J; bases unmatched to any gene: 16. The CDR3 coding sequence is TGTGCCAGCAGCTCAGAAGGTGGGACTAGCGCCTTGAGGGAGACCCAGTACTTC. Translated: CASSSEGGTSALRETQYF. The full variable domain, in which reference TRBV5-4 and TRBJ2-5 provide the parts outside the CDR3, is ETGVTQSPTHLIKTRGQQVTLRCSSQSGHNTVSWYQQALGQGPQFIFQYYREEENGRGNFPPRFSGLQFPNYSSELNVNALELDDSALYLCASSSEGGTSALRETQYFGPGTRLLVL.

The chain combines TRBV7-2 with TRBJ2-1; no reliable D call. V was pared by 1 base and J by 12 bases, with 7 bases between. Germline assignment: CDR1 SGHTA and CDR2 FQGNSA. The CDR3 loop spans 11 amino acids. For the CDR3, the DNA is TGTGCCAGCAGCTTAGGGTCCCCGCAGTTCTTC. Its protein product is CASSLGSPQFF.

This rearrangement joins TRBV5-1 to TRBJ1-6; D possibly corresponds to TRBD1 (5 bases). CDR1 is SGHRS and CDR2 is YFSETQ in the germline V gene. V lost 0 bases, J lost 3 bases, and 13 bases lay in between. The CDR3 covers 17 residues. CDR3 nucleotides: TGCGCCAGCAGCTTGGGATTGGGGACTGACTATAATTCACCCCTCCACTTT. This encodes CASSLGLGTDYNSPLHF.

The chain has TRBV19 and TRBJ1-2; D is unclear. CDR1 LNHDA and CDR2 SQIVND come from the germline V gene (reference sequence). V gave up 3 bases and J gave up 4 bases, with 9 bases separating them. The CDR3 is made up of 13 amino acids. CDR3 protein: CASSMGRSYGYTF. Written as DNA, the CDR3 is TGTGCCAGTAGTATGGGGAGGAGCTATGGCTACACCTTC.

This clonotype was seen repeatedly, ten times or more. The V call is TRBV6-5, the J call TRBJ2-3; TRBD1 matches 8 bases. Germline-derived CDR1 and CDR2 are MNHEY and SVGAGI. With 8 bases clipped from V and 4 bases from J, the junction kept 8 bases outside the gene matches. CDR3 length equals 14 residues. CDR3 sequence: CASGTPGGADTQYF. In nucleotides, the CDR3 is TGTGCCAGCGGGACCCCAGGGGGCGCAGATACGCAGTATTTT.

This clonotype has a handful of counts. The rearrangement joins TRBV7-2 to TRBJ1-5, with D hard to call. Germline V gives CDR1 SGHTA, CDR2 FQGNSA. Deletions cut 5 bases from V and 4 bases from J, with 9 bases between. There are 13 residues in the CDR3. As DNA, the CDR3 is TGTGCCAGCAGCAAAGGCGCGAATCAGCCCCAGCATTTT. Translating gives CASSKGANQPQHF.

There are many counts of this clonotype. The chain combines TRBV7-9 with TRBJ1-3; D is perhaps TRBD1 (6 bases). V gave up 2 bases and J gave up 0 bases, with 8 bases separating them. CDR1 SEHNR and CDR2 FQNEAQ come from the germline V gene (reference sequence). The CDR3 totals 15 residues. The CDR3 nucleotides are TGTGCCAGCAGCTTAAGGGGGAACTCTGGAAACACCATATATTTT. Its translation: CASSLRGNSGNTIYF.

As DNA, the CDR3 is TGTGCCAGCAGCAAAAGCTCAGATACGCAGTATTTT. Translating it yields CASSKSSDTQYF. The chain uses TRBV7-2 and TRBJ2-3, with D unresolved. In germline, CDR1 is SGHTA, CDR2 FQGNSA. Trimming took off 5 bases at V and 4 bases at J, with 7 bases between the two ends. This CDR3 has 12 amino acids.